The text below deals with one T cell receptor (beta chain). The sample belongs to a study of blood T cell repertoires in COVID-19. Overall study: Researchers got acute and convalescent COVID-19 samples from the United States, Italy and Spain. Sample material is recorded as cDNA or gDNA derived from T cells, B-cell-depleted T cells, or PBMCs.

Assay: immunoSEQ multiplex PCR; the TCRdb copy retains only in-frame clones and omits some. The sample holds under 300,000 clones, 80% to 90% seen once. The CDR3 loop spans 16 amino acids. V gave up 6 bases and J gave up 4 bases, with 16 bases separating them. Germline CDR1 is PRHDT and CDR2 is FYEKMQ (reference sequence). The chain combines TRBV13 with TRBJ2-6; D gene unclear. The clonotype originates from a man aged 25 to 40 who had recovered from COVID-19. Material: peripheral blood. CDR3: CASRPTAVAGANVLTF. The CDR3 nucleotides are TGTGCCAGCAGACCCACCGCAGTTGCCGGGGCCAACGTCCTGACTTTC.